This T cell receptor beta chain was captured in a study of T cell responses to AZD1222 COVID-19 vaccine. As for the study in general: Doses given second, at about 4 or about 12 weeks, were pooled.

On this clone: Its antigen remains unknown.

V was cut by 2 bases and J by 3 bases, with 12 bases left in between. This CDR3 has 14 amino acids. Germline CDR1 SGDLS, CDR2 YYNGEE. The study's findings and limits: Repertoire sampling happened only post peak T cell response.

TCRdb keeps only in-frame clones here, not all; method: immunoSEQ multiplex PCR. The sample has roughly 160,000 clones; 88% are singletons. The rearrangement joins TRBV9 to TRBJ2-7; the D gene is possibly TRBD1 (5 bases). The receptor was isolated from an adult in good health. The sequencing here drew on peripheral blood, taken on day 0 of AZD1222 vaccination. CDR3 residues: CASSVGRWGYEQYF. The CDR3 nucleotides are TGTGCCAGCAGCGTGGGGCGGTGGGGCTACGAGCAGTACTTC.